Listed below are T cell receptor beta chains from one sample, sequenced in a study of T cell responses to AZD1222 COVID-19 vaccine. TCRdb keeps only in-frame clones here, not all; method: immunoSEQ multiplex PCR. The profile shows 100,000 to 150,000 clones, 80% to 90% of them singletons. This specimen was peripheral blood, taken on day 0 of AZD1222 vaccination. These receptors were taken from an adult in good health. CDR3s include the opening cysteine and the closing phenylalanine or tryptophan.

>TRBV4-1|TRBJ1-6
CASSQGWSGNSPLHF
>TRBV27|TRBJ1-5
CASSLRAGRQPQHF
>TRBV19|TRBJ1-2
CASSIPPAYGYTF
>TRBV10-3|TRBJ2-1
CAISEPRTAEQFF
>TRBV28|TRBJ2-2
CASFGQPTGELFF
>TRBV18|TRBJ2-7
CASSRGQGLIYEQYF
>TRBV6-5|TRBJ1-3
CASSPGVSSGNTIYF
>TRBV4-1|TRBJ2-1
CASSLLAAEYNEQFF
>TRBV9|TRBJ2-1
CASSGGDPTSNEQFF
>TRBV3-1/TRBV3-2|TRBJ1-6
CASSQAGTERPLHF
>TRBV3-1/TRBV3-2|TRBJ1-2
CASSDGQGDGYTF
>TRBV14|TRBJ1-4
CASSQVGGKLFF
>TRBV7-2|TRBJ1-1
CASSLSPKSQAFF
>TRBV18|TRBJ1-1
CASSPIHTGRRAFF
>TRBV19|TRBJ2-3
CASSMDGTDTQYF
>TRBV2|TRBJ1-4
CASRGGEGKLFF